This TCR beta chain was identified during a study of blood T cell repertoires in COVID-19. This clone was seen more than once but under ten times. After removal of 5 bases from V and 1 base from J, the junction contained 3 bases not matched to a gene. CDR3 length: 14 amino acids. CDR1 and CDR2 (germline): PRHDT, FYEKMQ (reference sequence). This table comes from immunoSEQ multiplex PCR, and its TCRdb copy is limited to in-frame clones, with some not included. The sample includes 150,000 to 200,000 clones, 65% to 85% of them seen just once. The sequence was collected from a man aged 60 to 69 with active or convalescent COVID-19. Sequencing input: peripheral blood. This rearrangement joins TRBV13 to TRBJ1-2; 8 nucleotides line up with TRBD1. CDR3 nucleotides: TGTGCCAGCAGCCCAGGGGGCCGTAACTATGGCTACACCTTC. It is translated as CASSPGGRNYGYTF.